This entry features one T cell receptor (beta chain) sequence. The target antigen is unknown. This CDR3 region has 13 residues. CDR1 and CDR2 (germline): SGHTA, FQGNSA. Trimming left V 7 bases short and J 5 bases short, with 15 bases between. The method was immunoSEQ multiplex PCR; TCRdb's version includes in-frame clones alone and lacks a portion of them. The sample has nearly 35,000 clones; around 88% are singletons. Noted time point: newly diagnosed, previously untreated cHL patient sample. CD4+ T cells were purified from thawed PBMCs by negative selection. Researchers used newly diagnosed, untreated classical Hodgkin lymphoma PBMCs for comparison. The record originates from a study of PD-1 blockade in classical Hodgkin lymphoma. Study-wide results and limits: Reports described newly diagnosed patients as having lower baseline TCR diversity than healthy donors. With respect to the repertoire differences, their causes, possibly disease activity or prior therapy, remain undefined.

Source material: CD4+ T cells from blood. This sequence originates from a human donor with classical Hodgkin lymphoma. The chain links TRBV7-2 to TRBJ2-7; D call uncertain. The CDR3 protein is CASNDLVTDEQYF. The CDR3 DNA sequence: TGTGCCAGCAATGACCTAGTCACGGACGAGCAGTACTTC.